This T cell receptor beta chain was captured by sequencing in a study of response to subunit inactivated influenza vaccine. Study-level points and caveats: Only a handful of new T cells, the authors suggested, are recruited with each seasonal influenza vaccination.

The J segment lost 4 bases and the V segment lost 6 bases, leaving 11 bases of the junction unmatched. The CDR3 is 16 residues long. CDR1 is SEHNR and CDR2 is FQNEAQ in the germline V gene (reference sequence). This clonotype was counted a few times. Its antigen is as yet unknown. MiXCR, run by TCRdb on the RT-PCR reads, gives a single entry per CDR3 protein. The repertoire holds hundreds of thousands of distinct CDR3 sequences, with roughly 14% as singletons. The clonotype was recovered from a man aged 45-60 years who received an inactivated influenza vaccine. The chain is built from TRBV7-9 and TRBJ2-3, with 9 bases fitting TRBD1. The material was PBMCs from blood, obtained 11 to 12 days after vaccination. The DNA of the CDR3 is TGTGCCAGCAGTTTTACAGGGGGCGGCTCACCAGATACGCAGTATTTT. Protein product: CASSFTGGGSPDTQYF.